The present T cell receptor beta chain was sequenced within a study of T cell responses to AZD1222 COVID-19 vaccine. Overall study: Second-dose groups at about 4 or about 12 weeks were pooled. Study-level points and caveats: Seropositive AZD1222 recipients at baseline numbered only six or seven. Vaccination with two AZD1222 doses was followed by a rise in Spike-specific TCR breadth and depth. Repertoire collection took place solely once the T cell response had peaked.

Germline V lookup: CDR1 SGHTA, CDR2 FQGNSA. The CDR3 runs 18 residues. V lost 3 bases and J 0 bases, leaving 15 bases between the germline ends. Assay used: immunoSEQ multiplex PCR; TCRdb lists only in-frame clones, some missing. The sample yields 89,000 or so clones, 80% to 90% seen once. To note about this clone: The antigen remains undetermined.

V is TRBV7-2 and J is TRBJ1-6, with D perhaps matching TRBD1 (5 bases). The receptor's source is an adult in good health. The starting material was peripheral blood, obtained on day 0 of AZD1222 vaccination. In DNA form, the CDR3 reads TGTGCCAGCAGCTTTCGAGGGACGGCGAGCTCCTATAATTCACCCCTCCACTTT. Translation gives CASSFRGTASSYNSPLHF.